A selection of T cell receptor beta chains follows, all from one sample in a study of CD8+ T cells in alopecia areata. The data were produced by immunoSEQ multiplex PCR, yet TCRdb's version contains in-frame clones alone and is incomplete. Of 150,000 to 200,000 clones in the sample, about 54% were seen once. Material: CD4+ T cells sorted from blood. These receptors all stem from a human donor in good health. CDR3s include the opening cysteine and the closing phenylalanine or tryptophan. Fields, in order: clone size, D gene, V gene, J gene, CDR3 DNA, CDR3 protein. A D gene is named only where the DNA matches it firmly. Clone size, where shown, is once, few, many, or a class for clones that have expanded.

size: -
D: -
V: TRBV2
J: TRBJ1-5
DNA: TGTGCCAGCAGTGAATTCCGACAGCAGCGGCCCCAGCATTTT
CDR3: CASSEFRQQRPQHF

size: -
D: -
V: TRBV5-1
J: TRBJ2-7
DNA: TGCGCCAGCAGCCTATCTTCCCACAGCAACCACGAGCAGTACTTC
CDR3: CASSLSSHSNHEQYF

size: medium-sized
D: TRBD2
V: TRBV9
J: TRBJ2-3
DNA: TGTGCCAGCAGCAATGGTGTGGGAGGGGGCACAGATACGCAGTATTTT
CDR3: CASSNGVGGGTDTQYF

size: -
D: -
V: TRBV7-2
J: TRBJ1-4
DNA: TGTGCCAGCAGCTCACACCGCTTAGAAAAACTGTTTTTT
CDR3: CASSSHRLEKLFF

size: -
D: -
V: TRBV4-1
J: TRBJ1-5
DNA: TGCGCCAGCAGCCTCACCGGGTCAGATCAGCCCCAGCATTTT
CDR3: CASSLTGSDQPQHF

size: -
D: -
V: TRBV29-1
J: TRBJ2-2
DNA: TGCAGCGTTCGGGGAGCGGTTCCCGGGGAGCTGTTTTTT
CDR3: CSVRGAVPGELFF

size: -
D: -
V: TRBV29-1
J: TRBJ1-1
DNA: TGCAGCGTTAGGGAGGGAAGAGCTTTCTTT
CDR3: CSVREGRAFF

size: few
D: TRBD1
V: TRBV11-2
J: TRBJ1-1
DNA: TGTGCCAGCAGCAGTATACAGGGGCGTGAAACTGAAGCTTTCTTT
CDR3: CASSSIQGRETEAFF

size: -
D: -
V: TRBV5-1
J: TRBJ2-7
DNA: TGCGCCAGCAGCTCGGATGGAACTAAGGGGTACTTC
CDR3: CASSSDGTKGYF

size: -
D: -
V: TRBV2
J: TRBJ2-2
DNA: TGTGCCAGCAGTGTTCAAGCGGCGAACACCGGGGAGCTGTTTTTT
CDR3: CASSVQAANTGELFF

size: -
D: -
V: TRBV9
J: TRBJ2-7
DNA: TGTGCCAGCAGCGCCCTGCCCGCCACCTTCTACGAGCAGTACTTC
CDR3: CASSALPATFYEQYF